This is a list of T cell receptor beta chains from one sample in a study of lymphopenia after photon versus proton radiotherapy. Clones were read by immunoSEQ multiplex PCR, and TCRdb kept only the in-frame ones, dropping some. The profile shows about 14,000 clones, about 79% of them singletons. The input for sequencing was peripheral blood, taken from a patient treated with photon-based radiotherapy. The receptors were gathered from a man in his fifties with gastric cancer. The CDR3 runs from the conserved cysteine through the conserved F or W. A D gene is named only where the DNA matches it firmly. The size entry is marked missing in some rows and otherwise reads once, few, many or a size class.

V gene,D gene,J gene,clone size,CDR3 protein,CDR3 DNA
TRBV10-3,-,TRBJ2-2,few,CAISEVEVLNTGELFF,TGTGCCATCAGTGAGGTCGAGGTTTTGAACACCGGGGAGCTGTTTTTT
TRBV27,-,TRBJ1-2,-,CASSPGWGYGYTF,TGTGCCAGCAGCCCAGGGTGGGGGTATGGCTACACCTTC
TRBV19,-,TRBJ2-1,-,CASSIEPFSYNEQFF,TGTGCCAGTAGTATAGAACCGTTCTCCTACAATGAGCAGTTCTTC
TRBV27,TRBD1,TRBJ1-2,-,CASSGRQGEYGYTF,TGTGCCAGCAGTGGCCGACAGGGGGAATATGGCTACACCTTC
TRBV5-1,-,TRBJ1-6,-,CASSLRGSESPLHF,TGCGCCAGCAGCTTGAGGGGGTCAGAGTCACCCCTCCACTTT
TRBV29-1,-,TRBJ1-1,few,CSAEPQNTEAFF,TGCAGCGCCGAGCCCCAGAACACTGAAGCTTTCTTT
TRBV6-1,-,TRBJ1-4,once,CASSAIFSANEKLFF,TGTGCCAGCAGTGCGATATTCTCAGCTAATGAAAAACTGTTTTTT
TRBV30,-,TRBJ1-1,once,CAWSVHRYGDTEAFF,TGTGCCTGGAGTGTACATCGGTACGGGGACACTGAAGCTTTCTTT
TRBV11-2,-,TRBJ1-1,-,CASSLVSTEAFF,TGTGCCAGCAGCTTAGTGAGCACTGAAGCTTTCTTT
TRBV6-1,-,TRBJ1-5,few,CASSRETDQPQHF,TGTGCCAGCAGCCGCGAGACAGATCAGCCCCAGCATTTT
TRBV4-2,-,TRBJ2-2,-,CASSQDEGELFF,TGTGCCAGCAGCCAAGATGAAGGGGAGCTGTTTTTT
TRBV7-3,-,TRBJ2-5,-,CASSPTGKSLETQYF,TGTGCCAGCAGTCCGACTGGAAAGAGTCTAGAGACCCAGTACTTC
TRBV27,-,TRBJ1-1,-,CASSSTLRVGTEAFF,TGTGCCAGCAGTTCAACTCTACGGGTTGGCACTGAAGCTTTCTTT
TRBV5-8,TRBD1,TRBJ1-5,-,CASTIFQSQTGAQPQHF,TGTGCCAGCACCATCTTTCAAAGCCAGACAGGGGCTCAGCCCCAGCATTTT
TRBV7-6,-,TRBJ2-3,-,CASGQGSDTQYF,TGTGCCAGCGGTCAGGGGAGTGATACGCAGTATTTT
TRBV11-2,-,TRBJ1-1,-,CASSLVAIATEAFF,TGTGCCAGCAGCTTAGTTGCTATTGCGACTGAAGCTTTCTTT
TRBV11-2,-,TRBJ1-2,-,CASSLDLGRTGGYTF,TGTGCCAGCAGCTTAGATCTTGGCAGGACGGGCGGCTACACCTTC
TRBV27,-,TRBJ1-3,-,CASSFSPGPGNTIYF,TGTGCCAGCAGTTTCTCGCCGGGTCCTGGAAACACCATATATTTT
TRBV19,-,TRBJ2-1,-,CASSIGQYNEQFF,TGTGCCAGTAGTATAGGGCAGTACAATGAGCAGTTCTTC
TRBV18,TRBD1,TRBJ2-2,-,CASRGQGLTGELFF,TGTGCCAGCCGGGGACAGGGATTAACCGGGGAGCTGTTTTTT
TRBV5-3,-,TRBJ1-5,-,CARSLARQYSNQPQHF,TGTGCCAGAAGCTTGGCCCGGCAATATAGCAATCAGCCCCAGCATTTT
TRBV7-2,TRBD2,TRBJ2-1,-,CASSLPGLGFVDEQFF,TGTGCCAGCAGCTTACCGGGACTAGGCTTCGTGGATGAGCAGTTCTTC